The rows below give T cell receptor beta chains drawn from one sample of a study of CXCR3-negative and CXCR3-positive naive CD8 T cells. TCRdb reprocessed the 5' RACE reads, keeping one entry per CDR3 protein, no DNA. The sample has 100,000 to 150,000 distinct CDR3 sequences. The sequencing sample was made of naive CXCR3- CD8+ T cells from blood. These receptor sequences come from a human donor in good health. Some clones in this sample may be carry-over from other donors' samples. Both conserved end residues are part of each CDR3.

J gene: TRBJ1-1; V gene: TRBV12-3/TRBV12-4; CDR3 protein: CASSSPDRVGTEAFF
J gene: TRBJ2-1; V gene: TRBV14; CDR3 protein: CASSQDKLTGSYNEQFF
J gene: TRBJ1-5; V gene: TRBV6-6; CDR3 protein: CASRKDSSNQPQHF
J gene: TRBJ1-1; V gene: TRBV5-1; CDR3 protein: CASSLLGMGEAFF
J gene: TRBJ2-3; V gene: TRBV4-3; CDR3 protein: CASSDGTSGRGADTQYF
J gene: TRBJ1-6; V gene: TRBV19; CDR3 protein: CASSTTDYSPLHF
J gene: TRBJ1-2; V gene: TRBV29-1; CDR3 protein: CSVVSQAYYGYTF
J gene: TRBJ2-1; V gene: TRBV29-1; CDR3 protein: CSVRQRNEQFF
J gene: TRBJ2-2; V gene: TRBV29-1; CDR3 protein: CSTSGDTGELFF
J gene: TRBJ2-2; V gene: TRBV14; CDR3 protein: CASSQGTGELFF
J gene: TRBJ2-5; V gene: TRBV12-3/TRBV12-4; CDR3 protein: CASSVLAAHGTQYF
J gene: TRBJ2-3; V gene: TRBV29-1; CDR3 protein: CSGTLEGPQYF
J gene: TRBJ2-1; V gene: TRBV7-3; CDR3 protein: CASSLGVAGGNEQFF
J gene: TRBJ2-7; V gene: TRBV27; CDR3 protein: CASSLDRDTYEQYF
J gene: TRBJ2-3; V gene: TRBV12-3/TRBV12-4; CDR3 protein: CASSLSLSTDTQYF
J gene: TRBJ2-7; V gene: TRBV7-6; CDR3 protein: CASSLAPLDRVIYEQYF
J gene: TRBJ2-7; V gene: TRBV7-8; CDR3 protein: CASSSPGRPYEQYF
J gene: TRBJ2-2; V gene: TRBV6-6; CDR3 protein: CASTIQGATGELFF
J gene: TRBJ2-7; V gene: TRBV4-3; CDR3 protein: CASSQEYSQAFRTYEQYF
J gene: TRBJ2-5; V gene: TRBV7-8; CDR3 protein: CASSHRTVQETQYF
J gene: TRBJ1-2; V gene: TRBV27; CDR3 protein: CASSPGTGRHYGYTF
J gene: TRBJ1-4; V gene: TRBV7-6; CDR3 protein: CASSLAGGGKLFF
J gene: TRBJ1-5; V gene: TRBV4-1; CDR3 protein: CASSQVQGGDQPQHF
J gene: TRBJ2-2; V gene: TRBV7-9; CDR3 protein: CASSLAASAGELFF
J gene: TRBJ2-2; V gene: TRBV3-1; CDR3 protein: CASSHGAGVRTGELFF